One sample yielded the 20 T cell receptor beta chains listed below, sequenced in a study of blood T cell repertoires in COVID-19 (dated by TCRdb to 2018 to 2021). The method was the immunoSEQ multiplex PCR assay. TCRdb stores this immuneACCESS table with in-frame sequences only. Part of the clones is absent; in the studies checked, under half of the shortfall reflects unresolved V genes, and no reason is known for the rest. In all, the sample holds roughly 340,000 clones, and 80% to 90% of those were seen once. Approximately 1.8% of the sample is taken by the ten largest. Sequenced material: PBMCs or T cells enriched from blood (not recorded which). All receptors derive from a man between 35 and 55 years old in a cohort exposed to, infected with or recovered from COVID-19 (not recorded which).

The J gene is TRBJ2-1, the V gene TRBV9; 10 bases line up with TRBD2. Trimming removed 3 bases from V and 8 bases from J; junction bases left unmatched: 5. Germline loops: CDR1 SGDLS, CDR2 YYNGEE. This CDR3 has 14 amino acids. As DNA, the CDR3 is TGTGCCAGCAGCGAGACTAGCGGGCCGGATGAGCAGTTCTTC. Its translation: CASSETSGPDEQFF.

The CDR3 is CASSEKGEWNIQYF. CDR3 coding DNA: TGTGCCAGCAGTGAAAAGGGGGAATGGAACATTCAGTACTTC. The chain uses TRBV6-1 and TRBJ2-4; possible D gene TRBD1, 6 bases. CDR3 length equals 14 residues. Looked up from germline, CDR1 is MNHNS and CDR2 is SASEGT. Trimming stripped 2 bases from V and 7 bases from J, with 12 bases between.

The sample holds one count of this clone. The V and J genes are TRBV6-5 and TRBJ2-1; 9 nucleotides line up with TRBD2. Germline V gene lookup returns CDR1 MNHEY and CDR2 SVGAGI. This CDR3 spans 14 amino acids. V dropped 10 bases and J dropped 7; count of bases not matched to a gene: 11. CDR3 DNA: TGTGCCACCAAGGGGGCTAGCGGGATTAATGAGCAGTTCTTC. Protein product: CATKGASGINEQFF.

V is TRBV9 and J is TRBJ2-7, with a weak D call TRBD2 (6 bases). CDR1 is SGDLS, CDR2 YYNGEE, per germline. Deletions cut 3 bases from V and 3 bases from J, with 13 bases between. The CDR3 consists of 14 residues. CDR3 coding DNA: TGTGCCAGCAGCGGTAGCGGAGGCGTCTACGAGCAGTACTTC. It is translated as CASSGSGGVYEQYF.

The chain's CDR3 is CASSTSGRAPNEQFF. The CDR3 nucleotides read TGTGCCAGCAGTACAAGCGGGAGGGCCCCCAATGAGCAGTTCTTC. This rearrangement joins TRBV6-5 to TRBJ2-1, with 10 bases that match TRBD2. CDR1 and CDR2 from the germline V gene are MNHEY and SVGAGI. Germline trimming cut 5 bases from V and 6 bases from J; bases unmatched to any gene: 7. The CDR3 runs to 15 residues.

The V call is TRBV6-2 or TRBV6-3, the J call TRBJ2-7, with 8 bases that match TRBD1. In germline, CDR1 is MNHEY, CDR2 SVGEGT. CDR3 length: 13 residues. The V segment lost 6 bases and the J segment 4 bases; nucleotides outside the gene matches: 5. This chain's CDR3 is CASSRTGSYEQYF. The CDR3 nucleotides read TGTGCCAGCAGCCGGACAGGGAGTTACGAGCAGTACTTC.

V is TRBV2 and J is TRBJ1-5, with unresolved D. Germline lookup yields CDR1 SNHLY and CDR2 FYNNEI. Trimming left V 7 bases short and J 3 bases short, with 10 bases between. CDR3 length equals 13 residues. The CDR3 sequence is CASKRALNQPQHF. The CDR3 nucleotides are TGTGCCAGCAAGCGGGCGCTCAATCAGCCCCAGCATTTT.

The chain is built from TRBV19 and TRBJ1-1; D perhaps matches TRBD1 (5 bases). Trimming took 5 bases from V and 0 from J, leaving 13 bases between them. Germline CDR1 is LNHDA and CDR2 is SQIVND (reference sequence). The CDR3 is 15 residues long. CDR3 in amino acids: CASSPRTRMNTEAFF. The CDR3 DNA follows: TGTGCCAGTAGTCCCCGGACACGGATGAACACTGAAGCTTTCTTT.

The chain links TRBV4-1 to TRBJ2-5; possibly TRBD1 for D (5 bases). V lost 0 bases to trimming and J lost 4 bases, with 15 bases between them. Germline CDR1 MGHRA, CDR2 YSYEKL. The CDR3 consists of 16 residues. The CDR3 is CASSQEGLQGPETQYF. The CDR3 coding sequence is TGCGCCAGCAGCCAAGAAGGGCTTCAGGGTCCAGAGACCCAGTACTTC.

This clone was seen only once. This sequence joins TRBV3-1 (or the pseudogene TRBV3-2) and TRBJ2-2, with TRBD2 as a possible D gene (5 bases). Trimming shortened V by 5 bases and J by 6 bases, and 19 bases separated the two germline ends. The germline CDR1 and CDR2 sequences are LGHDT and YNNKEL (reference sequence). The CDR3 covers 16 residues. CDR3 sequence reads: CASSAPSRVIAGELFF. CDR3 bases: TGTGCCAGCAGCGCCCCGTCGAGGGTTATAGCCGGGGAGCTGTTTTTT.

This chain links TRBV2 with TRBJ1-4; 10 nucleotides line up with TRBD1. CDR1 is SNHLY and CDR2 is FYNNEI in the germline V gene. Losses at the gene ends were 6 bases for V and 5 bases for J; bases not matched to a gene: 6. The CDR3 consists of 15 residues. CDR3 bases: TGTGCCAGCAGGGCAGAGACAGGGGGCAATGAAAAACTGTTTTTT. Encoded protein: CASRAETGGNEKLFF.

The chain links TRBV19 to TRBJ2-5, with D unresolved. V was shortened by 6 bases and J by 4 bases, with 15 bases between the two germline ends. CDR3 length: 14 amino acids. Germline lookup yields CDR1 LNHDA and CDR2 SQIVND (reference sequence). CDR3 sequence reads: CASRAESLSETQYF. The CDR3 coding sequence is TGTGCCAGTAGGGCGGAGTCGTTATCAGAGACCCAGTACTTC.

The chain combines TRBV6-1 with TRBJ1-6, with D uncertain. Trimming took 3 bases from V and 10 from J, leaving 10 bases between them. The CDR3 runs to 13 residues. Per germline, CDR1 MNHNS and CDR2 SASEGT. CDR3 DNA: TGTGCCAGCAGTGAGGGCAGTACCTCACCCCTCCACTTT. Protein sequence: CASSEGSTSPLHF.

V is TRBV7-9 and J is TRBJ1-2; 9 positions match TRBD1. J gave up 5 bases and V 5 bases, and 3 bases lay outside the gene matches. Germline CDR1 SEHNR, CDR2 FQNEAQ (reference sequence). The CDR3 spans 13 residues. CDR3 amino acids: CASSPQGAYGYTF. CDR3 nucleotide sequence: TGTGCCAGCAGCCCACAGGGGGCTTATGGCTACACCTTC.

CDR3: CASTSGTETYNEQFF. CDR3 DNA: TGTGCCAGCACCTCCGGGACAGAGACTTACAATGAGCAGTTCTTC. V usage is TRBV27 and J usage is TRBJ2-1; 7 bases are a match to TRBD1. V was pared by 7 bases and J by 4 bases, with 10 bases of the junction left unmatched. The CDR3 has 15 amino acids. Germline CDR1 reads MNHEY; CDR2 reads SMNVEV (reference sequence).

The chain links TRBV19 to TRBJ1-6, with 9 bases matching TRBD1. V shed 8 bases, J shed 6 bases, and the junction held 8 bases outside the gene matches. This CDR3 is 15 amino acids long. In germline, CDR1 is LNHDA, CDR2 SQIVND (reference sequence). The CDR3 region is CASGPLDRGNSPLHF. The CDR3 DNA sequence: TGTGCCAGTGGGCCCTTGGACAGGGGTAATTCACCCCTCCACTTT. The entire variable domain, with the rest obtained from reference TRBV19 and TRBJ1-6, is as follows: DGGITQSPKYLFRKEGQNVTLSCEQNLNHDAMYWYRQDPGQGLRLIYYSQIVNDFQKGDIAEGYSVSREKKESFPLTVTSAQKNPTAFYLCASGPLDRGNSPLHFGNGTRLTVT.

The chain links TRBV5-1 to TRBJ1-6; no firm D call. The V end was cut by 4 bases, the J end by 6 bases, with 17 bases between. The CDR3 runs 16 residues. CDR1 and CDR2 (germline): SGHRS, YFSETQ. The CDR3, as DNA: TGCGCCAGCAGCATGGACTCTCCCCGGGGTAATTCACCCCTCCACTTT. This encodes CASSMDSPRGNSPLHF.

V and J are TRBV30 and TRBJ1-5; D may be TRBD1 (6 bases). Germline CDR1 GTSNPN, CDR2 SVGIG (reference sequence). V lost 0 bases, J lost 5 bases, and 11 bases lay in between. This CDR3 is 14 amino acids long. The CDR3 here is CAWSVQGQYQPQHF. The CDR3 DNA reads as TGTGCCTGGAGTGTACAAGGACAGTATCAGCCCCAGCATTTT.

This chain links TRBV7-2 with TRBJ2-3; possible D gene TRBD1, 6 bases. V was shortened by 6 bases and J by 5 bases, with 21 bases between the two germline ends. CDR1 and CDR2 from the germline V gene are SGHTA and FQGNSA. This CDR3 contains 16 residues. As DNA, the CDR3 is TGTGCCAGCAGAGCCTCCCTAGCAATAGGGGGAGATACGCAGTATTTT. It codes for CASRASLAIGGDTQYF.

The gene calls are TRBV30 and TRBJ2-7, with 11 bases matching TRBD2. Per the germline V gene, CDR1 is GTSNPN and CDR2 is SVGIG (reference sequence). CDR3 size: 14 residues. V was pared by 1 base and J by 5 bases, with 4 bases of the junction left unmatched. The CDR3 coding sequence is TGTGCCTGGAGTGGGACTAGCGGGTTTAACGAGCAGTACTTC. This encodes CAWSGTSGFNEQYF.